Reported below is one TCR beta chain. What it recognizes is unknown. This specimen belongs to a study of cytomegalovirus exposure and HLA in healthy donors. General study points: Most subjects' HLA-A and HLA-B alleles were reportedly predicted from TCR beta sequences. V- and J-gene trimming in TCR beta was tied to a missense DCLRE1C variant by an analysis performed later. HLA restriction was apparent for most CMV-associated TCR beta chains in a later analysis. Among immune exposure information, only CMV serostatus was available.

The study ran its PCR with 60 Vbeta and 13 Jbeta primers. Produced via immunoSEQ multiplex PCR; TCRdb's table is partial and in-frame only. Here the sample spans some 160,000 clones, over 75% being singletons. This CDR3 region has 13 residues. Trimming removed 2 bases at V and 9 bases at J, with 11 bases between. CDR1 and CDR2 (germline): MNHEY, SMNVEV (reference sequence). The specimen was PBMCs. The clonotype originates from a woman in her twenties or thirties in good health and CMV-seronegative. The rearrangement links TRBV27 to TRBJ1-5; TRBD1 is a possible D gene (6 bases). CDR3 coding DNA: TGTGCCAGCAGTTTAACAGGGATGAGGCCCCAGCATTTT. Its protein product is CASSLTGMRPQHF.